The clone carrying this T cell receptor (beta chain) was picked up one time. In the source study's methods: How many nucleated cells were present was estimated from reference gene primer amplification. The table came from immunoSEQ multiplex PCR; TCRdb's copy has only in-frame clones and leaves some out. The V and J calls and clone size come from that table; D and trimming were worked out from the DNA. The top ten clones hold 2.7% of a sample with over 200,000 clones, over 80% of them seen once. Seattle researchers signed up patients amid active infection and tracked them longitudinally. The CDR3 extends over 13 amino acids. Trimming cost V 3 bases and J 0 bases, with 5 bases left between them. The germline V gene encodes CDR1 SGHAT and CDR2 FQNNGV. This entry comes from a study of blood T cell repertoires in COVID-19. On the study more broadly: T cells, B-cell-depleted T cells, or PBMCs provided the cDNA or gDNA that served as material.

The receptor was derived from a man under 40 with COVID-19, enrolled during active disease. The chain uses TRBV11-2 and TRBJ1-1; D gene unclear. Material: peripheral blood. CDR3: CASSFQVNTEAFF. As DNA, the CDR3 is TGTGCCAGCAGCTTCCAGGTGAACACTGAAGCTTTCTTT.